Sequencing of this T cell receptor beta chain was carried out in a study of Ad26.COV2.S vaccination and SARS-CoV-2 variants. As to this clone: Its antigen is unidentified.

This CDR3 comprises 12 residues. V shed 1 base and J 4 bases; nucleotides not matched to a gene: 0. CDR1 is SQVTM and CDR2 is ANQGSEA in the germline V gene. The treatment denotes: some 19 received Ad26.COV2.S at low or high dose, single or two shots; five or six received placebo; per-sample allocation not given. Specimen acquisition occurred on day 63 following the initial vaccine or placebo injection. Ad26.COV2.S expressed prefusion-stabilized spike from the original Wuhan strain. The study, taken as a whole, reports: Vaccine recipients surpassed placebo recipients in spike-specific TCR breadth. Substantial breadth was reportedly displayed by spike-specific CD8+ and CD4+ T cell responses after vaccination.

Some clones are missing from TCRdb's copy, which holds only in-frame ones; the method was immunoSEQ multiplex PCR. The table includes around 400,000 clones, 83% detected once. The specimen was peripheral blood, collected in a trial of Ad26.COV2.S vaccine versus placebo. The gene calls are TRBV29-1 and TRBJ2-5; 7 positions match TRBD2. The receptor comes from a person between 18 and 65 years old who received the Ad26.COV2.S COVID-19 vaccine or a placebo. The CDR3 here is CSVEGGGETQYF. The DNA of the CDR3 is TGCAGCGTTGAAGGCGGGGGAGAGACCCAGTACTTC.